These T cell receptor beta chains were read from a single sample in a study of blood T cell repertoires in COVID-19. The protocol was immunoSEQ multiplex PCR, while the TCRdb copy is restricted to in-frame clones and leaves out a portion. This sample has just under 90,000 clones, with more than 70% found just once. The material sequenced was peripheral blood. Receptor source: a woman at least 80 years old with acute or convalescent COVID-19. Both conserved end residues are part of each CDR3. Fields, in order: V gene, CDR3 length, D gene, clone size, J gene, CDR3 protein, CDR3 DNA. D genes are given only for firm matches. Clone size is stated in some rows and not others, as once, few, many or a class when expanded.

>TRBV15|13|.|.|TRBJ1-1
CATSIQQNTEAFF
TGTGCCACCAGCATACAGCAAAACACTGAAGCTTTCTTT
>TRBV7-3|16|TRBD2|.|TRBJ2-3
CASSFGLAGATDTQYF
TGTGCCAGCAGCTTTGGACTAGCGGGGGCTACAGATACGCAGTATTTT
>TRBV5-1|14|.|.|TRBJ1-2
CASSLSIPNYGYTF
TGCGCCAGCAGCTTGAGCATTCCTAACTATGGCTACACCTTC
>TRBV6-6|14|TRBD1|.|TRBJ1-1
CASSRQGGNTEAFF
TGTGCCAGCAGTCGCCAGGGGGGCAACACTGAAGCTTTCTTT
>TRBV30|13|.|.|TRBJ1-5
CAWSEGADQPQHF
TGTGCCTGGAGTGAAGGGGCGGATCAGCCCCAGCATTTT
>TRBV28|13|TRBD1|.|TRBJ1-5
CASSPDRAQPQHF
TGTGCCAGCAGCCCTGACAGGGCTCAGCCCCAGCATTTT
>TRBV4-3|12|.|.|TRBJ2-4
CASSQEEGIQYF
TGCGCCAGCAGCCAAGAGGAGGGCATTCAGTACTTC
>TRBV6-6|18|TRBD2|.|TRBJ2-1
CASSPGTSGGVAYNEQFF
TGTGCCAGCAGTCCGGGGACTAGCGGGGGTGTGGCCTACAATGAGCAGTTCTTC
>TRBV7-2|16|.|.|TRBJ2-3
CASRGGAAGSTDTQYF
TGTGCCAGCAGGGGTGGGGCAGCGGGTAGCACAGATACGCAGTATTTT
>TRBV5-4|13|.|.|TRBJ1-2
CASSLWSGNGYTF
TGTGCCAGCAGCTTGTGGTCAGGGAATGGCTACACCTTC
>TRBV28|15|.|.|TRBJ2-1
CASSWGGSLSHEQFF
TGTGCCAGCAGTTGGGGGGGCTCCCTCTCCCATGAGCAGTTCTTC
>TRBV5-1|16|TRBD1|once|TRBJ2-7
CASSLVVGTGSYEQYF
TGCGCCAGCAGCTTGGTAGTCGGGACAGGCTCCTACGAGCAGTACTTC
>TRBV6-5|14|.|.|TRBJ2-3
CASSFRGSTDTQYF
TGTGCCAGCAGTTTTCGGGGTAGCACAGATACGCAGTATTTT
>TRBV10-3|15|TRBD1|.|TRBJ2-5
CAISGRTGGEETQYF
TGTGCCATCAGTGGCCGGACAGGGGGAGAGGAGACCCAGTACTTC
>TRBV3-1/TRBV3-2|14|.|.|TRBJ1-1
CASSQEGRWTEAFF
TGTGCCAGCAGCCAAGAGGGCCGGTGGACTGAAGCTTTCTTT
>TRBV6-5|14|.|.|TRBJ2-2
CASSSRDLSGELFF
TGTGCCAGCAGCTCTCGGGACTTATCCGGGGAGCTGTTTTTT
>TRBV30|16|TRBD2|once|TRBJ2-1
CAWSVRLAGFYNEQFF
TGTGCCTGGAGTGTACGACTAGCGGGGTTCTACAATGAGCAGTTCTTC
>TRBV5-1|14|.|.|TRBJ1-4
CASSLYSESEKLFF
TGCGCCAGCAGCTTGTACAGTGAGAGTGAAAAACTGTTTTTT
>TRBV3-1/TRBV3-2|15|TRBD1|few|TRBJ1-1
CASSRRTGGNTEAFF
TGTGCCAGCAGCCGCCGGACAGGGGGGAACACTGAAGCTTTCTTT
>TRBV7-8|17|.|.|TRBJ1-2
CASSLARQAETNYGYTF
TGTGCCAGCAGCTTAGCTCGGCAGGCTGAGACTAACTATGGCTACACCTTC
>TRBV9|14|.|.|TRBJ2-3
CASSVTGYDDTQYF
TGTGCCAGCAGCGTCACAGGGTACGACGATACGCAGTATTTT
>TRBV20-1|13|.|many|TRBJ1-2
CSASRGDGYGYTF
TGCAGTGCTAGTAGGGGCGACGGATATGGCTACACCTTC
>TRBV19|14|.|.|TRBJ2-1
CASSLQGAYNEQFF
TGTGCCAGTAGCCTGCAGGGCGCTTACAATGAGCAGTTCTTC
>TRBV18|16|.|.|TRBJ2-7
CASSPTGPTSSYEQYF
TGTGCCAGCTCCCCCACAGGGCCAACCAGCTCCTACGAGCAGTACTTC
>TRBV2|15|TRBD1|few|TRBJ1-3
CASKDGTGAGNTIYF
TGTGCCAGCAAAGATGGGACAGGGGCGGGAAACACCATATATTTT
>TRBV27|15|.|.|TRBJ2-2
CASSYNRVNTGELFF
TGTGCCAGCAGTTATAACAGGGTGAACACCGGGGAGCTGTTTTTT
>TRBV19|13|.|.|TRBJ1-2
CASSIDSLYGYTF
TGTGCCAGTAGTATAGACTCGCTATATGGCTACACCTTC
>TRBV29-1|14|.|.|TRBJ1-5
CSVGNSNSNQPQHF
TGCAGCGTCGGGAACAGTAATAGCAATCAGCCCCAGCATTTT
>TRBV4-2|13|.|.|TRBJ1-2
CASSRISGDGYTF
TGTGCCAGCAGCCGTATTTCGGGGGATGGCTACACCTTC
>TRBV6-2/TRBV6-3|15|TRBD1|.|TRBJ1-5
CASSLIGTGNQPQHF
TGTGCCAGCAGTTTAATCGGGACAGGGAATCAGCCCCAGCATTTT
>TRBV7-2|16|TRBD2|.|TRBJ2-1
CASSARTSGGPIEQFF
TGTGCCAGCAGCGCCAGGACTAGCGGGGGGCCCATAGAGCAGTTCTTC
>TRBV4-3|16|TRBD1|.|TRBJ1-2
CASSQDEGASDYGYTF
TGCGCCAGCAGCCAAGATGAGGGGGCATCGGACTATGGCTACACCTTC
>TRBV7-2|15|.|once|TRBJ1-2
CASRPEGGVNYGYTF
TGTGCCAGCAGACCCGAAGGGGGGGTTAACTATGGCTACACCTTC
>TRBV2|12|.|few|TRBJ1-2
CASSDPPVGYTF
TGTGCCAGCAGTGATCCCCCCGTTGGCTACACCTTC
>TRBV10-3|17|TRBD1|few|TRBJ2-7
CAISAGTGGFVRYEQYF
TGTGCCATCAGTGCGGGAACAGGGGGATTCGTAAGATACGAGCAGTACTTC
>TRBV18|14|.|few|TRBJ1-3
CASSPGSSGNTIYF
TGTGCCAGCTCACCAGGCAGCTCTGGAAACACCATATATTTT